One and the same sample provided the 29 T cell receptor beta chains below, sequenced in a study of technical replicates of blood from a few donors. The method was immunoSEQ multiplex PCR; TCRdb's version includes in-frame clones alone and lacks a portion of them. The profile shows under 90,000 clones, around 96% of them singletons. The sample was T cells isolated from PBMCs. The receptors were gathered from a human donor in good health.

The V and J genes are TRBV6-9 and TRBJ2-7; D is perhaps TRBD2 (6 bases). Germline loops: CDR1 MNHGY, CDR2 SVAAGI. CDR3 length: 13 residues. The germline V and J ends were trimmed by 10 bases and 0 bases, with 13 bases remaining between them. The CDR3 region is CAIGTPSSYEQYF. The DNA for the CDR3 is TGTGCCATCGGGACTCCCAGCTCCTACGAGCAGTACTTC.

The genes are TRBV29-1 and TRBJ2-7; D is perhaps TRBD2 (7 bases). Per the germline V gene, CDR1 is SQVTM and CDR2 is ANQGSEA. The length of the CDR3 is 12 residues. Between the trimmed V and J ends, which lost 6 bases and 5 bases, there was a span of 14 bases. CDR3 sequence: CSVPAGANEQYF. The CDR3 bases are TGCAGCGTCCCCGCGGGGGCAAACGAGCAGTACTTC.

This sequence joins TRBV5-1 and TRBJ2-1; the D gene is possibly TRBD2 (6 bases). Germline lookup yields CDR1 SGHRS and CDR2 YFSETQ. The CDR3 has 17 residues. Trimming cost V 4 bases and J 3 bases, with 20 bases left between them. CDR3 sequence (DNA): TGCGCCAGCAGCCGGGGGAGACAGCCGAGCTTCTACAATGAGCAGTTCTTC. Translating it yields CASSRGRQPSFYNEQFF.

The chain uses TRBV7-9 and TRBJ2-5; maybe TRBD1 (5 bases). Germline assignment: CDR1 SEHNR and CDR2 FQNEAQ (reference sequence). The CDR3 extends over 13 amino acids. The V and J ends lost 2 bases and 4 bases respectively, with 8 bases between them. The CDR3 DNA sequence: TGTGCCAGCAGCTTACTGGGGCGAGAGACCCAGTACTTC. Translation gives CASSLLGRETQYF. Full variable domain (rest looked up from reference TRBV7-9 and TRBJ2-5): DTGVSQNPRHKITKRGQNVTFRCDPISEHNRLYWYRQTLGQGPEFLTYFQNEAQLEKSRLLSDRFSAERPKGSFSTLEIQRTEQGDSAMYLCASSLLGRETQYFGPGTRLLVL.

The chain joins TRBV9 to TRBJ2-1, with 8 bases aligning to TRBD1. The CDR3 extends over 14 amino acids. J was trimmed by 5 bases and V by 3 bases; bases with no gene match: 4. Germline-derived CDR1 and CDR2 are SGDLS and YYNGEE. The CDR3 nucleotides are TGTGCCAGCAGCGGGATGACAGGGGACAATGAGCAGTTCTTC. Translating gives CASSGMTGDNEQFF. Full variable domain (missing parts from reference TRBV9 and TRBJ2-1): DSGVTQTPKHLITATGQRVTLRCSPRSGDLSVYWYQQSLDQGLQFLIQYYNGEERAKGNILERFSAQQFPDLHSELNLSSLELGDSALYFCASSGMTGDNEQFFGPGTRLTVL.

The V call is TRBV18, the J call TRBJ1-5; D gene uncertain. The V end was cut by 3 bases, the J end by 0 bases, with 9 bases between. The CDR3 spans 15 residues. Per germline, CDR1 KGHSH and CDR2 LQKENI. CDR3 amino acids: CASSPGGNSNQPQHF. CDR3 sequence (DNA): TGTGCCAGCTCACCGGGAGGGAATAGCAATCAGCCCCAGCATTTT.

This chain connects TRBV6-6 to TRBJ1-3; D unresolved. V lost 1 base to trimming and J lost 0 bases, with 4 bases between them. The V gene's germline CDR1 is MNHNY and CDR2 SVGAGI (reference sequence). This CDR3 has 14 amino acids. The chain's CDR3 is CASSYLSSGNTIYF. The CDR3 DNA reads TGTGCCAGCAGTTACTTGAGCTCTGGAAACACCATATATTTT.

V and J are TRBV19 and TRBJ2-5; 9 bases are shared with TRBD1. Germline values: CDR1 LNHDA, CDR2 SQIVND (reference sequence). This CDR3 is built from 16 residues. J gave up 1 base and V 3 bases, and 6 bases lay outside the gene matches. The CDR3 reads CASSISPTGGQETQYF. In DNA, the CDR3 is TGTGCCAGTAGTATTTCCCCGACAGGGGGCCAAGAGACCCAGTACTTC. Variable domain in full (rest from reference TRBV19 and TRBJ2-5): DGGITQSPKYLFRKEGQNVTLSCEQNLNHDAMYWYRQDPGQGLRLIYYSQIVNDFQKGDIAEGYSVSREKKESFPLTVTSAQKNPTAFYLCASSISPTGGQETQYFGPGTRLLVL.

This chain links TRBV5-1 with TRBJ1-3; 10 bases are shared with TRBD1. Losses at the gene ends were 4 bases for V and 3 bases for J; bases not matched to a gene: 4. Germline lookup yields CDR1 SGHRS and CDR2 YFSETQ. This CDR3 has 15 amino acids. The CDR3 DNA follows: TGCGCCAGCAGCAAGACAGGGGGCAGTGGAAACACCATATATTTT. It codes for CASSKTGGSGNTIYF. Full variable domain (remainder filled in from reference TRBV5-1 and TRBJ1-3): KAGVTQTPRYLIKTRGQQVTLSCSPISGHRSVSWYQQTPGQGLQFLFEYFSETQRNKGNFPGRFSGRQFSNSRSEMNVSTLELGDSALYLCASSKTGGSGNTIYFGEGSWLTVV.

The chain employs TRBV2 and TRBJ1-4; 8 bases line up with TRBD1. CDR1 and CDR2 from the germline V gene are SNHLY and FYNNEI. V shed 7 bases, J shed 6 bases, and the junction held 7 bases outside the gene matches. The CDR3 runs 14 residues. CDR3 DNA: TGTGCCAGCAAACCAGGGGGCGCTTATGAAAAACTGTTTTTT. Translation: CASKPGGAYEKLFF.

The chain is built from TRBV7-2 and TRBJ2-1; D call uncertain. Germline V gene sequence: CDR1 SGHTA, CDR2 FQGNSA. The CDR3 runs to 13 residues. Trimming pared 3 bases from V and 7 bases from J, leaving 10 bases between. The CDR3 bases are TGTGCCAGCAGCTTCCATATGACAAATGAGCAGTTCTTC. Encoded protein: CASSFHMTNEQFF.

The chain links TRBV13 to TRBJ2-1, with TRBD2 identical over 8 bases. CDR1 PRHDT and CDR2 FYEKMQ come from the germline V gene (reference sequence). This CDR3 spans 17 amino acids. V shed 8 bases and J 0 bases; nucleotides not matched to a gene: 12. This chain's CDR3 is CASEYSRRGDSYNEQFF. CDR3 bases: TGTGCCAGCGAATACTCTAGGCGGGGGGACTCCTACAATGAGCAGTTCTTC.

The CDR3 spells CASWGGLSSYEQYF. The DNA for the CDR3 is TGTGCCAGCTGGGGCGGTTTGTCTTCCTACGAGCAGTACTTC. The chain carries TRBV28 and TRBJ2-7, with TRBD1 as a possible D gene (5 bases). CDR1 is MDHEN, CDR2 SYDVKM, per germline. CDR3 length equals 14 residues. The ends were cut back, 8 bases at V and 1 base at J, with 15 bases in the middle.

The V and J genes are TRBV5-1 and TRBJ2-7, with D maybe TRBD2 (6 bases). CDR3 length: 15 residues. Trimming cost V 0 bases and J 7 bases, with 17 bases left between them. CDR1 and CDR2 (germline): SGHRS, YFSETQ. CDR3 residues: CASSLDRGDWDEQYF. The CDR3 region has the DNA TGCGCCAGCAGCTTGGACCGTGGGGACTGGGATGAGCAGTACTTC.

This sequence joins TRBV20-1 and TRBJ1-2; 8 bases align to TRBD1. The CDR3 contains 11 residues. Germline V gives CDR1 DFQATT, CDR2 SNEGSKA (reference sequence). Losses at the gene ends were 3 bases for V and 8 bases for J; bases not matched to a gene: 2. CDR3 loop: CSARDRAGYTF. CDR3 DNA sequence: TGCAGTGCTAGGGACAGGGCAGGCTACACCTTC.

The gene calls are TRBV7-3 and TRBJ2-2; a weak D match, TRBD2 (6 bases). The CDR3 is 16 amino acids. The V and J ends lost 0 bases and 3 bases respectively, with 11 bases between them. The germline V gene encodes CDR1 SGHTA and CDR2 FQGTGA. Here the CDR3 reads CASSLTPGLDTGELFF. In nucleotides, the CDR3 is TGTGCCAGCAGCTTAACACCGGGACTTGACACCGGGGAGCTGTTTTTT.

The chain is built from TRBV19 and TRBJ1-5, with no clear D. Germline lookup yields CDR1 LNHDA and CDR2 SQIVND (reference sequence). The CDR3 has 13 amino acids. With 3 bases removed from V and 4 bases from J, the gap between germline ends came to 7 bases. CDR3 sequence: CASSIEQNQPQHF. The DNA of the CDR3 is TGTGCCAGTAGTATTGAACAGAATCAGCCCCAGCATTTT.

This clone was detected only once. The V gene is TRBV4-2, the J gene TRBJ1-5; D perhaps matches TRBD1 (5 bases). V was clipped by 0 bases and J by 6 bases, with 9 bases between them. This CDR3 is 14 amino acids long. Looked up from germline, CDR1 is LGHNA and CDR2 is YNFKEQ. CDR3 bases: TGTGCCAGCAGCCAAGAGCAGGGTAGTCAGCCCCAGCATTTT. Its protein product is CASSQEQGSQPQHF.

This rearrangement joins TRBV6-6 to TRBJ2-3, with a possible D match to TRBD2 (5 bases). The V end lost 6 bases, the J end lost 4 bases, and 11 bases lay between the germline ends. Germline CDR1 reads MNHNY; CDR2 reads SVGAGI (reference sequence). This CDR3 contains 13 residues. The CDR3 spells CASSTMGADTQYF. Written as DNA, the CDR3 is TGTGCCAGCAGCACGATGGGAGCAGATACGCAGTATTTT.

This clone was seen a single time. The chain recombines TRBV7-2 with TRBJ2-7; TRBD2 matches 7 bases. With V trimmed by 4 bases and J by 7 bases, 10 bases remained unmatched. This CDR3 region has 14 residues. Germline V CDR1 and CDR2: SGHTA, FQGNSA. The CDR3: CASSSGGGKEEQYF. CDR3 nucleotide sequence: TGTGCCAGCAGCTCAGGCGGGGGAAAGGAGGAGCAGTACTTC.

The CDR3 loop reads CASSDGTGGADTQYF. For the CDR3, the DNA is TGTGCCAGCAGTGACGGGACAGGGGGCGCAGATACGCAGTATTTT. This chain uses TRBV6-4 with TRBJ2-3, with 12 bases lining up with TRBD1. The CDR3 runs to 15 residues. The V and J ends lost 2 bases and 4 bases, in that order; junction bases with no gene match: 1. From germline, CDR1 is MRHNA and CDR2 SNTAGT.

The V call is TRBV6-6, the J call TRBJ2-3; 11 bases agree with TRBD1. Germline V gene lookup returns CDR1 MNHNY and CDR2 SVGAGI (reference sequence). CDR3 length: 15 amino acids. The V and J ends lost 6 bases and 3 bases, in that order; junction bases with no gene match: 5. CDR3 nucleotides: TGTGCCAGCAGACTCGGACAGGGGGCTACAGATACGCAGTATTTT. Protein product: CASRLGQGATDTQYF.

The V call is TRBV7-6, the J call TRBJ2-1; possible D gene TRBD2, 6 bases. The CDR3 covers 16 residues. Germline-derived CDR1 and CDR2 are SGHVS and FNYEAQ. The germline V and J ends were trimmed by 5 bases and 2 bases, with 16 bases remaining between them. This chain's CDR3 is CASSRADGTPYNEQFF. CDR3 DNA: TGTGCCAGCAGCCGCGCCGACGGGACTCCCTACAATGAGCAGTTCTTC.

The genes are TRBV6-6 and TRBJ2-3; 7 positions agree with TRBD2. V was pared by 8 bases and J by 2 bases, with 4 bases of the junction left unmatched. CDR3 length: 13 amino acids. The germline V gene encodes CDR1 MNHNY and CDR2 SVGAGI (reference sequence). The CDR3: CASGRGFTDTQYF. In DNA, the CDR3 is TGTGCCAGCGGGAGGGGATTCACAGATACGCAGTATTTT.

This chain joins TRBV5-4 and TRBJ1-1, with a possible D match to TRBD1 (5 bases). The CDR3 length is 14 residues. The germline V gene encodes CDR1 SGHNT and CDR2 YYREEE (reference sequence). V lost 3 bases, J lost 8 bases, and 17 bases lay in between. The CDR3 DNA follows: TGTGCCAGCAGCTCCACAGGTGCCGGCCTCGAAGCTTTCTTT. This encodes CASSSTGAGLEAFF.

The CDR3 sequence: CASSLVEVPFDEQYF. The DNA for the CDR3 is TGTGCCAGCAGCTTAGTCGAGGTCCCTTTCGACGAGCAGTACTTC. The genes are TRBV7-6 and TRBJ2-7, with D uncertain. This CDR3 region has 15 residues. Trimming took 1 base from V and 5 from J, leaving 15 bases between them. The germline V gene encodes CDR1 SGHVS and CDR2 FNYEAQ.

This clone was detected only once. V usage is TRBV11-3 and J usage is TRBJ2-7; a possible D gene is TRBD1 (5 bases). Germline values: CDR1 SGHNT, CDR2 YENEEA. V lost 0 bases to trimming and J lost 3 bases, with 9 bases between them. The CDR3 extends over 14 amino acids. CDR3 DNA sequence: TGTGCCAGCAGCTTAGAAGGGGCTCTCTACGAGCAGTACTTC. This sequence encodes CASSLEGALYEQYF.

V gene TRBV4-2 combines with J gene TRBJ2-1; possible D gene TRBD2, 5 bases. Germline assignment: CDR1 LGHNA and CDR2 YNFKEQ. The V end was cut by 2 bases, the J end by 5 bases, with 10 bases between. The length of the CDR3 is 14 residues. The CDR3 protein is CASSQRRADNEQFF. CDR3 coding DNA: TGTGCCAGCAGCCAACGGCGGGCTGACAATGAGCAGTTCTTC.

The chain employs TRBV18 and TRBJ2-7; TRBD2 agrees at 7 bases. Unmatched junction bases numbered 8, after V lost 6 bases and J lost 3 bases. The V gene's germline CDR1 is KGHSH and CDR2 LQKENI. The CDR3 consists of 14 residues. CDR3: CASSPAGTNYEQYF. The CDR3 DNA reads TGTGCCAGCTCGCCTGCCGGGACTAACTACGAGCAGTACTTC.